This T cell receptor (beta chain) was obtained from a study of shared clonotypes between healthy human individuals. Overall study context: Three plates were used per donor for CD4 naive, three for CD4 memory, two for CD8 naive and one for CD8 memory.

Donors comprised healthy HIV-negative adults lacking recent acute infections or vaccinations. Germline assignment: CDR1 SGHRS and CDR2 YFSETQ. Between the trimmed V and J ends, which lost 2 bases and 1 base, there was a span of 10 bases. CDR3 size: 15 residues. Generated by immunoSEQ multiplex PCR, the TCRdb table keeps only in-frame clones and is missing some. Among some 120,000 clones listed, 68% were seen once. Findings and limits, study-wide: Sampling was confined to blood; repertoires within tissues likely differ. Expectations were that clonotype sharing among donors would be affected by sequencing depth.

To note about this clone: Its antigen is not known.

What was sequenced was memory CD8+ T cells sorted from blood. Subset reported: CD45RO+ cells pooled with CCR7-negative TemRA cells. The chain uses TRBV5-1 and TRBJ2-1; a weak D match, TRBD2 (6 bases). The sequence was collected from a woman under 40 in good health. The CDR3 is CASSLGSGSYNEQFF. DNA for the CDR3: TGCGCCAGCAGCTTAGGTAGCGGTTCCTACAATGAGCAGTTCTTC. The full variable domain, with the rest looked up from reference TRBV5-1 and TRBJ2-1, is KAGVTQTPRYLIKTRGQQVTLSCSPISGHRSVSWYQQTPGQGLQFLFEYFSETQRNKGNFPGRFSGRQFSNSRSEMNVSTLELGDSALYLCASSLGSGSYNEQFFGPGTRLTVL.